Here is one T cell receptor beta chain with its context. Its antigen is currently unknown. The entry originates in a study of OX40 agonist ivuxolimab in advanced cancers. Clones were read by immunoSEQ multiplex PCR, and TCRdb kept only the in-frame ones, dropping some. The sample carries 8,500 to 13,000 clones, 60% to 85% recorded once. Regarding the study as a whole: At doses 0.1 to 3.0 mg/kg, CD4+ and CD8+ clones expanded. Among some nonresponders, normalized T-cell clonal expansion was also low.

Germline V gene lookup returns CDR1 LGHNA and CDR2 YSLEER. This CDR3 is 15 amino acids long. The V and J ends lost 0 bases and 7 bases, in that order; junction bases with no gene match: 7. The input for sequencing was CD4+ or CD8+ T cells sorted from blood, taken in a trial of the OX40 agonist ivuxolimab. The chain has TRBV4-3 and TRBJ1-2, with TRBD1 matching over 8 bases. The TCR comes from an adult with an advanced solid tumor such as melanoma, head and neck, liver or kidney cancer. The CDR3 sequence: CASSQEGAGGGGYTF. CDR3 bases: TGCGCCAGCAGCCAAGAGGGGGCAGGGGGCGGTGGCTACACCTTC.